The 25 T cell receptor beta chains listed next were all sequenced from one sample in a study of vaccination effects on CD4 cells after COVID-19. The assay was immunoSEQ multiplex PCR, and TCRdb's table has in-frame clones only and misses some. The sample lists about 28,000 clones, 60% to 80% seen once, with less than 10% in the top ten. These receptors have no identified antigens. At the end of roughly ten days of culture, CD4+ T cells were isolated. The material was CD4+ T cells from PBMCs cultured without peptide, obtained before COVID-19 vaccination. These receptors were collected from a human donor who received a COVID-19 vaccine.

This rearrangement joins TRBV4-1 to TRBJ1-4, with a possible D match to TRBD1 (6 bases). The V end lost 3 bases, the J end lost 0 bases, and 14 bases lay between the germline ends. Per the germline V gene, CDR1 is MGHRA and CDR2 is YSYEKL. The CDR3 is 17 amino acids. The CDR3 protein is CASSQPTGLATNEKLFF. CDR3 in DNA: TGCGCCAGCAGCCAGCCGACAGGTCTTGCAACTAATGAAAAACTGTTTTTT.

The chain recombines TRBV10-2 with TRBJ2-2, with D possibly TRBD2 on 5 matching bases. V lost 2 bases and J lost 2, with 12 bases in between. This CDR3 contains 16 residues. Germline V gene sequence: CDR1 WSHSY, CDR2 SAAADI. CDR3 protein: CASSEPTTFNTGELFF. CDR3 nucleotides: TGCGCCAGCAGTGAGCCGACTACCTTCAACACCGGGGAGCTGTTTTTT.

V usage is TRBV24-1 and J usage is TRBJ2-3, with D tentatively TRBD1 (5 bases). Germline V lookup: CDR1 KGHDR, CDR2 SFDVKD. The CDR3 loop spans 15 amino acids. Trimming removed 0 bases from V and 1 base from J, with 7 bases in between. CDR3 residues: CATSDLDRRTDTQYF. The DNA for the CDR3 is TGTGCCACCAGTGATTTGGACAGACGCACAGATACGCAGTATTTT.

V usage is TRBV6-1 and J usage is TRBJ1-2; D is unclear. This CDR3 is 14 amino acids long. Per the germline V gene, CDR1 is MNHNS and CDR2 is SASEGT. V lost 3 bases and J 3 bases, leaving 11 bases between the germline ends. The CDR3 nucleotides read TGTGCCAGCAGTGAGGAAGAACGGTACTATGGCTACACCTTC. Residues: CASSEEERYYGYTF.

The V and J genes are TRBV2 and TRBJ2-7, with D possibly being TRBD1 (5 bases). The germline gives CDR1 SNHLY, CDR2 FYNNEI. Trimming shortened V by 8 bases and J by 7 bases, and 21 bases separated the two germline ends. The CDR3 runs to 14 residues. The CDR3 nucleotides read TGTGCCAGCCGAATGGGGCCCCCTAGTGCTGAGCAGTACTTC. Encoded protein: CASRMGPPSAEQYF.

The table lists this clone with a few counts. The chain carries TRBV2 and TRBJ1-5; D is uncertain. V was trimmed by 7 bases and J by 5 bases, leaving 15 bases between them. Germline CDR1 SNHLY, CDR2 FYNNEI. The CDR3 covers 14 residues. The CDR3 protein is CASTNGAGYQPQHF. The CDR3 DNA is TGTGCCAGCACGAATGGAGCAGGCTATCAGCCCCAGCATTTT. Together with reference TRBV2 and TRBJ1-5, the CDR3 gives the full variable domain: EPEVTQTPSHQVTQMGQEVILRCVPISNHLYFYWYRQILGQKVEFLVSFYNNEISEKSEIFDDQFSVERPDGSNFTLKIRSTKLEDSAMYFCASTNGAGYQPQHFGDGTRLSIL.

This clone has just a few counts. The chain links TRBV7-2 to TRBJ1-2; no reliable D call. With 1 base removed from V and 1 base from J, the gap between germline ends came to 4 bases. This CDR3 has 13 amino acids. Per germline, CDR1 SGHTA and CDR2 FQGNSA. The CDR3 region has the DNA TGTGCCAGCAGCTTAGACCTTAACTATGGCTACACCTTC. Translated: CASSLDLNYGYTF.

The chain employs TRBV20-1 and TRBJ2-5; 12 bases match TRBD1. The V and J ends lost 3 bases and 5 bases, in that order; junction bases with no gene match: 13. The length of the CDR3 is 17 residues. Germline CDR1 is DFQATT and CDR2 is SNEGSKA (reference sequence). The CDR3 DNA follows: TGCAGTGCTAGTTGGGGGACAGGGGGCGCGTTATTGGAGACCCAGTACTTC. Translation gives CSASWGTGGALLETQYF.

This clone was seen only a few times. The chain couples TRBV5-1 to TRBJ1-2, with TRBD1 as a possible D gene (6 bases). Germline CDR1 is SGHRS and CDR2 is YFSETQ. Trimming removed 0 bases at V and 8 bases at J, with 8 bases between. The CDR3 length is 12 residues. The CDR3 DNA is TGCGCCAGCAGCTTGGCCGGGGGCGGCTACACCTTC. This encodes CASSLAGGGYTF. The variable domain in full, with the rest retrieved from reference TRBV5-1 and TRBJ1-2, is KAGVTQTPRYLIKTRGQQVTLSCSPISGHRSVSWYQQTPGQGLQFLFEYFSETQRNKGNFPGRFSGRQFSNSRSEMNVSTLELGDSALYLCASSLAGGGYTFGSGTRLTVV.

The J gene is TRBJ2-7, the V gene TRBV18; tentative D call: TRBD1 (5 bases). The ends were cut back, 6 bases at V and 6 bases at J, with 12 bases in the middle. The length of the CDR3 is 12 residues. Per the germline V gene, CDR1 is KGHSH and CDR2 is LQKENI. CDR3 nucleotide sequence: TGTGCCAGCTCGCCCAGGGTTGGCGAGCAGTACTTC. Protein: CASSPRVGEQYF.

This clone was seen more than once but under ten times. In DNA form, the CDR3 reads TGTGCCAGCAGCCCCGGGACAGGGATTTACGAGCAGTACTTC. Residues: CASSPGTGIYEQYF. The V call is TRBV5-4, the J call TRBJ2-7; 9 nucleotides match TRBD1. This CDR3 is 14 amino acids long. Unmatched junction bases numbered 6, after V lost 4 bases and J lost 4 bases. The germline V gene has CDR1 SGHNT and CDR2 YYREEE (reference sequence).

The J gene is TRBJ2-5, the V gene TRBV5-1, with a weak D call TRBD1 (6 bases). V was trimmed by 5 bases and J by 5 bases, leaving 13 bases between them. The CDR3 spans 13 residues. From germline, CDR1 is SGHRS and CDR2 YFSETQ. CDR3 sequence: CASSTGFLETQYF. The DNA for the CDR3 is TGCGCCAGCAGTACAGGGTTTTTGGAGACCCAGTACTTC.

This clone was seen a handful of times. The rearrangement joins TRBV3-1 (or the pseudogene TRBV3-2) to TRBJ2-3; 14 bases match TRBD2. The CDR3 consists of 18 residues. The germline V gene has CDR1 LGHDT and CDR2 YNNKEL (reference sequence). The V segment lost 4 bases and the J segment 2 bases; nucleotides outside the gene matches: 8. The CDR3 spells CASSPRTSGRPSTDTQYF. In DNA form, the CDR3 reads TGTGCCAGCAGCCCACGGACTAGCGGGAGGCCCTCCACAGATACGCAGTATTTT.

This chain links TRBV7-7 with TRBJ2-5, with no clear D. Germline V gene lookup returns CDR1 SSHAT and CDR2 FNYEAQ (reference sequence). Trimming left V 4 bases short and J 1 base short, with 13 bases between. This CDR3 has 15 amino acids. The CDR3 DNA is TGTGCCAGCAGCTCTGGTCGAAAGATCCAAGAGACCCAGTACTTC. Its translation is CASSSGRKIQETQYF.

This clone was picked up a small number of times. The chain couples TRBV6-5 to TRBJ1-4, with a tentative D call TRBD1 (5 bases). This CDR3 spans 15 amino acids. The V and J ends lost 6 bases and 4 bases respectively, with 15 bases between them. From germline, CDR1 is MNHEY and CDR2 SVGAGI. This chain's CDR3 is CASSKGGAFNEKLFF. CDR3 in DNA: TGTGCCAGCAGCAAGGGTGGGGCCTTTAATGAAAAACTGTTTTTT.

In this sample, this clone turned up a few times. The chain has TRBV6-5 and TRBJ2-1; 12 bases align to TRBD2. The CDR3 extends over 15 amino acids. Losses at the gene ends were 4 bases for V and 7 bases for J; bases not matched to a gene: 5. From germline, CDR1 is MNHEY and CDR2 SVGAGI. The chain's CDR3 is CASSSGLAGTNEQFF. In DNA, the CDR3 is TGTGCCAGCAGTTCTGGACTAGCGGGAACAAATGAGCAGTTCTTC.

The CDR3 protein is CASTRTSGLYEQYF. The CDR3 region has the DNA TGTGCCAGCACTAGGACTAGCGGTTTGTACGAGCAGTACTTC. This rearrangement joins TRBV2 to TRBJ2-7; 10 bases agree with TRBD2. CDR1 and CDR2 (germline): SNHLY, FYNNEI. V shed 7 bases, J shed 4 bases, and the junction held 7 bases outside the gene matches. The CDR3 spans 14 residues.

This clone has only a few counts. V and J are TRBV3-1 (or the pseudogene TRBV3-2) and TRBJ2-1, with D possibly matching TRBD1 (6 bases). The germline gives CDR1 LGHDT, CDR2 YNNKEL (reference sequence). This CDR3 is built from 16 residues. V was shortened by 4 bases and J by 5 bases, with 18 bases between the two germline ends. The CDR3 DNA reads TGTGCCAGCAGCCGCAGATTGACAGGCTGGGACAATGAGCAGTTCTTC. Amino acids: CASSRRLTGWDNEQFF.

The chain combines TRBV3-1 (or the pseudogene TRBV3-2) with TRBJ1-1; the D gene is possibly TRBD1 (6 bases). V was cut by 4 bases and J by 4 bases, with 16 bases left in between. Germline lookup yields CDR1 LGHDT and CDR2 YNNKEL (reference sequence). The length of the CDR3 is 15 residues. CDR3 in DNA: TGTGCCAGCAGCCCTACTGCTCAGGGGAGCACTGAAGCTTTCTTT. Translated: CASSPTAQGSTEAFF.

V usage is TRBV7-6 and J usage is TRBJ2-1; 8 bases are a match to TRBD1. This CDR3 is built from 15 residues. V was clipped by 5 bases and J by 0 bases; unmatched bases: 3. Germline lookup yields CDR1 SGHVS and CDR2 FNYEAQ. The CDR3 region has the DNA TGTGCCAGCAGCCCAGGGGGCGGCTCCTACAATGAGCAGTTCTTC. Translating gives CASSPGGGSYNEQFF.

V and J are TRBV5-6 and TRBJ1-6; the D is unclear. This CDR3 has 17 amino acids. Trimming removed 2 bases at V and 0 bases at J, with 12 bases between. CDR1 SGHDT and CDR2 YYEEEE come from the germline V gene. This CDR3 reads CASSFGRTSSYNSPLHF. The CDR3 nucleotides are TGTGCCAGCAGCTTCGGTCGGACGAGCTCCTATAATTCACCCCTCCACTTT.

V and J are TRBV5-1 and TRBJ1-6; the D gene is possibly TRBD1 (6 bases). Trimming pared 0 bases from V and 7 bases from J, leaving 17 bases between. This CDR3 region has 17 residues. The germline V gene has CDR1 SGHRS and CDR2 YFSETQ. In DNA form, the CDR3 reads TGCGCCAGCAGCTTGGAGCCTCACAGGGTAGACAATTCACCCCTCCACTTT. Translating it yields CASSLEPHRVDNSPLHF.

The chain couples TRBV7-9 to TRBJ2-5; weak D call: TRBD1 (6 bases). CDR3 size: 15 residues. V lost 1 base and J lost 5, with 14 bases in between. CDR1 is SEHNR, CDR2 FQNEAQ, per germline (reference sequence). The CDR3 DNA reads as TGTGCCAGCAGCTTAGGGGTGGGCAGGGGCGAGACCCAGTACTTC. Its translation: CASSLGVGRGETQYF.

This sequence joins TRBV3-1 (or the pseudogene TRBV3-2) and TRBJ2-4; no definite D call. Germline V lookup: CDR1 LGHDT, CDR2 YNNKEL (reference sequence). This CDR3 has 12 amino acids. Trimming pared 6 bases from V and 9 bases from J, leaving 12 bases between. The CDR3 region is CASSPGHSIQYF. The CDR3 coding sequence is TGTGCCAGCAGTCCGGGCCATAGCATTCAGTACTTC.

The rearrangement uses TRBV19 and TRBJ2-5; 7 bases fit TRBD2. Germline CDR1 LNHDA, CDR2 SQIVND (reference sequence). J lost 4 bases, V lost 8 bases, and 10 bases had no gene match. The CDR3 is 14 amino acids. In nucleotides, the CDR3 is TGTGCCAGTTCCAGCGGGGTAGTTGGAGAGACCCAGTACTTC. Protein sequence: CASSSGVVGETQYF.